This entry features one T cell receptor (beta chain) sequence. This entry comes from a study of blood T cell repertoires in COVID-19. Overall study: The United States, Italy and Spain provided the acute and convalescent COVID-19 samples. T cells, B-cell-depleted T cells, or PBMCs supplied cDNA or gDNA.

Profiling relied on immunoSEQ multiplex PCR, and the TCRdb table lists in-frame clones only, not all of them. The table lists a few hundred thousand clones, 80% to 90% of them singletons. Participants' reported clinical history set cohort assignment. Donors in Cohort 3 who had recovered were those with two negative PCRs, healthcare professional clearance, or resolution of their symptoms. Germline V gene sequence: CDR1 MGHRA, CDR2 YSYEKL. J gave up 0 bases and V 1 base, and 2 bases lay outside the gene matches. The CDR3 is made up of 15 amino acids. The chain links TRBV4-1 to TRBJ2-7, with 8 positions matching TRBD2. The sample comprised PBMCs or T cells enriched from blood (not recorded which). The sequence was collected from a woman aged 18 to 35 who had recovered from COVID-19. CDR3 nucleotides: TGCGCCAGCAGCCAAGCGGGGGGGTTCTCCTACGAGCAGTACTTC. The encoded protein is CASSQAGGFSYEQYF.